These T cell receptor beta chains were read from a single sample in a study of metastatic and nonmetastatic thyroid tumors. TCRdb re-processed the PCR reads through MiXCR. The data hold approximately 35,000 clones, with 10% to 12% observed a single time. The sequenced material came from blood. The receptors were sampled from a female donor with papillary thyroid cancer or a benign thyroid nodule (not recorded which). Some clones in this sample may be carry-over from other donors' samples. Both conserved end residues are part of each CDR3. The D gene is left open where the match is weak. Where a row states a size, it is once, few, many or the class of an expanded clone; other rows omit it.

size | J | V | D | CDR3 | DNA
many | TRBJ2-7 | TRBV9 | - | CASSEYRDSGEQYF | TGTGCCAGCAGCGAATACAGGGACTCGGGGGAGCAGTACTTC
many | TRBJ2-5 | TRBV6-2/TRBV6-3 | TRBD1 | CASSLYTGGAETQYF | TGTGCCAGCAGCCTCTATACAGGGGGCGCAGAGACCCAGTACTTC
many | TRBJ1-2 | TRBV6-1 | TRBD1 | CASRDRAYGYTF | TGTGCCAGCAGGGACAGGGCCTATGGCTACACCTTC
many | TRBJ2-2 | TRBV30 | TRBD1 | CAWSRQGALTGELSF | TGTGCCTGGAGTCGACAGGGGGCGCTTACCGGGGAGCTGTCTTTT
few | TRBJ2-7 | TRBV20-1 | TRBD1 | CSVLPSGTGVGEQYF | TGCAGTGTTCTCCCATCCGGGACAGGGGTGGGTGAGCAGTACTTC
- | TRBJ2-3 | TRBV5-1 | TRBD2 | CASSVTSGRGRDTQYF | TGCGCCAGCAGCGTGACTAGCGGGAGGGGCAGGGATACGCAGTATTTT
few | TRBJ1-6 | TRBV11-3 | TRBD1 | CASSPSGTGSFTYNSPLHF | TGTGCCAGCAGCCCCTCCGGGACAGGTAGTTTCACCTATAATTCACCCCTCCACTTT
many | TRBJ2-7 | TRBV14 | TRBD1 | CASSQGTGGYREQYF | TGTGCCAGCAGCCAAGGAACAGGGGGATACAGGGAGCAGTACTTC
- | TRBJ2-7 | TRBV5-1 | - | CASSRGDGRISYEQYF | TGCGCCAGCAGCAGGGGGGACGGACGGATCTCCTACGAGCAGTACTTC
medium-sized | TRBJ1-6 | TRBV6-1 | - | CASSREANSPLHF | TGTGCCTCCTCCAGGGAGGCGAATTCACCCCTCCACTTT
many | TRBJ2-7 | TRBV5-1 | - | CASSLESTYEQYF | TGCGCCAGCAGCTTGGAGTCTACCTACGAGCAGTACTTC
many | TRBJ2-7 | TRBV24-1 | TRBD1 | CATSAPVGQGRSYEQYF | TGTGCCACCAGTGCGCCTGTCGGACAGGGGCGCTCCTACGAGCAGTACTTC
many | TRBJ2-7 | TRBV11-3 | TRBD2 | CASSPTSGRPSLYEQYF | TGTGCCAGCAGCCCGACTAGCGGGAGGCCCTCTCTATACGAGCAGTACTTC
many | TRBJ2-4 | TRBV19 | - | CASSMGGETKNIQYF | TGTGCCAGTAGTATGGGGGGCGAGACCAAAAACATTCAGTACTTC
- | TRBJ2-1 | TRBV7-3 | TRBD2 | CASSLGTIVANEQFF | TGTGCCAGCAGCTTAGGGACTATCGTAGCCAATGAGCAGTTCTTC